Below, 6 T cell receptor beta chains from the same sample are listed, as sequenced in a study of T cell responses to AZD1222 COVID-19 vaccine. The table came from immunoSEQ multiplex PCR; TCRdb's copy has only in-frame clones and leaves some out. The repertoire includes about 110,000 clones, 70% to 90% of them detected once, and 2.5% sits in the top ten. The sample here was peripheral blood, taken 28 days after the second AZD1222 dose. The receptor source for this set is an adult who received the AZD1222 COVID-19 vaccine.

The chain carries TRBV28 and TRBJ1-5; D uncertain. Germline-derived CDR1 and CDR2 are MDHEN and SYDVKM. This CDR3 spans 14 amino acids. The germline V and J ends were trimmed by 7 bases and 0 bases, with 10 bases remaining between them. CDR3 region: CASIGSYSNQPQHF. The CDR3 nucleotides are TGTGCCAGCATAGGCAGCTATAGCAATCAGCCCCAGCATTTT.

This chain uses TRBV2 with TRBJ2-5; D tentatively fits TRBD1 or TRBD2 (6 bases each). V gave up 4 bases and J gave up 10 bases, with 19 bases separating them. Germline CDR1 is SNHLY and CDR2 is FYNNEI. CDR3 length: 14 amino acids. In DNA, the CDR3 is TGTGCCAGCAGTGGATGGGGGGCGGTGGGGATCCAGTACTTC. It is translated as CASSGWGAVGIQYF.

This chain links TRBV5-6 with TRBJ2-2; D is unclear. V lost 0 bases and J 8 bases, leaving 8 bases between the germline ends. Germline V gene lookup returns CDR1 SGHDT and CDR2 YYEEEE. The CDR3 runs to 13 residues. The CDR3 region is CASSLGASGELFF. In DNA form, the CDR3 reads TGTGCCAGCAGCTTGGGAGCTTCTGGGGAGCTGTTTTTT.

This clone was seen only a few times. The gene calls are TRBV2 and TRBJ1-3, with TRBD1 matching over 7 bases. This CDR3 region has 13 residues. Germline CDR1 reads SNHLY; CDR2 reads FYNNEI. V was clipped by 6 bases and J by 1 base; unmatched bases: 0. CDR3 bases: TGTGCCAGCAGGGGACAGTCTGGAAACACCATATATTTT. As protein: CASRGQSGNTIYF.

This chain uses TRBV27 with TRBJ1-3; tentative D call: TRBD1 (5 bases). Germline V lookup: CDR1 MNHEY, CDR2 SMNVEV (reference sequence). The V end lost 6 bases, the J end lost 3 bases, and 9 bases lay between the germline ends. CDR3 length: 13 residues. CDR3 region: CASSPGSGNTIYF. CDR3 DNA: TGTGCCAGCAGCCCAGGGAGTGGAAACACCATATATTTT.

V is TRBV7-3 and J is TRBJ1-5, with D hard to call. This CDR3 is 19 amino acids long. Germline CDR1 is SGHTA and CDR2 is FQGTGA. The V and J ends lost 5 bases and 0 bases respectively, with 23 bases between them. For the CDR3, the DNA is TGTGCCAGCAGCGCGACGGGTTGGGCGGAACCATATAGCAATCAGCCCCAGCATTTT. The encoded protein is CASSATGWAEPYSNQPQHF.